Listed below are T cell receptor beta chains from one sample, sequenced in a study of T cell repertoires in cytomegalovirus infection. TCRdb ran MiXCR on the reads and lists one entry per CDR3 protein. Of approximately 500,000 distinct CDR3 sequences in the sample, approximately 15% were seen once. Sequenced material: CD8+ T cells from PBMCs. The source is a human donor in good health (CMV status not recorded). Some clones in this sample may be carry-over from other donors' samples. Both conserved end residues are part of each CDR3. The order of the fields is J gene, V gene, CDR3 length, clone size, D gene, CDR3 DNA, CDR3 protein. The D gene is left open where the match is weak. Clone size is not always given. Where it is, it says once, few, many or a class for expanded clones.

TRBJ2-5,TRBV7-6,14,many,NA,TGTGCCAGCAGCTTAGGCTACAAACAAGAGACCCAGTACTTC,CASSLGYKQETQYF
TRBJ2-3,TRBV4-2,16,few,NA,TGTGCCAGCAGCCAGTACACTTCCGCTAGCACAGATACGCAGTATTTT,CASSQYTSASTDTQYF
TRBJ2-7,TRBV2,15,NA,TRBD1,TGTGCCAGCAGGGTCTTACAGGGGGCATTGGACGAGCAGTACTTC,CASRVLQGALDEQYF
TRBJ2-7,TRBV5-5,13,NA,NA,TGTGCCAGCAGTTCGGATGTAGCGACCGAGCAGTACTTC,CASSSDVATEQYF
TRBJ2-3,TRBV12-3/TRBV12-4,14,many,NA,TGTGCCAGCGGCCCCAGGACTCTCACAGATACGCAGTATTTT,CASGPRTLTDTQYF
TRBJ2-7,TRBV7-6,15,many,NA,TGTGCCAGCAGCTTACGGGCAGCACCCCATTACGAGCAGTACTTC,CASSLRAAPHYEQYF
TRBJ1-1,TRBV29-1,13,NA,TRBD1,TGCAGCGTAGCGGACAGGACTTACACTGAAGCTTTCTTT,CSVADRTYTEAFF
TRBJ1-5,TRBV27,19,many,NA,TGTGCCAGCAGTCCAAGCCTTGGGGGTCCCGTTTATAGCAATCAGCCCCAGCATTTT,CASSPSLGGPVYSNQPQHF
TRBJ1-2,TRBV27,16,many,TRBD1,TGTGCCAGCAGAATCAAGACAGGGGAGAATCGCTATGGCTACACCTTC,CASRIKTGENRYGYTF
TRBJ2-1,TRBV2,15,few,TRBD1,TGTGCCAGCAGTGAAGTAGACAGGGGCGGGAATGAGCAGTTCTTC,CASSEVDRGGNEQFF
TRBJ1-1,TRBV19,13,once,NA,TGTGCCAGTAGCATCGCCCTGAACACTGTAGCTTTCTTT,CASSIALNTVAFF
TRBJ2-7,TRBV20-1,16,few,TRBD2,TGCAGTGCTAGAGATGATCTAGCGGGAGTCATATACGAGCAGTACTTC,CSARDDLAGVIYEQYF
TRBJ2-3,TRBV7-9,14,many,NA,TGTGCCAGCAGCTTAGCGCACGAGACAGATACGCAGTATTTT,CASSLAHETDTQYF
TRBJ1-2,TRBV11-2,14,many,NA,TGTGCCAGCAGCTTAGCTTATGGGGAATCGGGCTACACCTTC,CASSLAYGESGYTF
TRBJ2-6,TRBV12-3/TRBV12-4,18,NA,NA,TGTGCCAGCAGTCCCCCAGGGACGGACCTCTCTGGGTCCAACGTCCTGACTTTC,CASSPPGTDLSGSNVLTF
TRBJ2-1,TRBV7-8,20,many,NA,TGTGCCAGCAGCTTAGTGGCCCACTCCCGGGGGTCCAGCTCCTACAATGAGCAGTTCTTC,CASSLVAHSRGSSSYNEQFF
TRBJ2-3,TRBV7-8,16,many,NA,TGTGCCAGCAGCTACCGACGGTCTTTGGGATTAGATACGCAGTATTTT,CASSYRRSLGLDTQYF
TRBJ1-4,TRBV10-2,14,NA,NA,TGCGCCAGCAGTGAAGGGGAGAGCGTTGAAAAACTGTTTTTT,CASSEGESVEKLFF
TRBJ1-2,TRBV29-1,12,NA,NA,TGCAGCGATTGGGCGTCGGTTGGTGGCTACACCTTC,CSDWASVGGYTF
TRBJ2-7,TRBV27,16,NA,TRBD2,TGTGCCAGCAGTCCCCCCGGCGGGAGGAGCTCCTACGAGCAGTACTTC,CASSPPGGRSSYEQYF
TRBJ1-5,TRBV7-9,15,many,TRBD1,TGTGCCAGCAGCGCTACAGGGGTTGGCAATCAGCCCCAGCATTTT,CASSATGVGNQPQHF
TRBJ2-1,TRBV12-3/TRBV12-4,14,many,NA,TGTGCCAGCAGTCGGCCCCACCGAGTCTATGAGCAGTTCTTC,CASSRPHRVYEQFF
TRBJ2-1,TRBV5-6,13,NA,TRBD1,TGTGCCAGCAGGGGGGACAGGGTCAATGAGCAGTTCTTC,CASRGDRVNEQFF
TRBJ2-5,TRBV11-2,15,few,TRBD2,TGTGCCAGCAGCTTTAGGAGCGGGGGGGGGCAGACCCAGTACTTC,CASSFRSGGGQTQYF
TRBJ1-6,TRBV7-9,17,few,TRBD1,TGTGCCAGCAGCCAGAGAGGAACAGGGGGGGCAGATGGTGGCCTCCACTTT,CASSQRGTGGADGGLHF
TRBJ1-2,TRBV2,14,NA,NA,TGTGCCAGCAGTGAAGCTTCCCGAAACTATGGCTACACCTTC,CASSEASRNYGYTF
TRBJ1-2,TRBV20-1,18,few,NA,TGCAGTGCTAGAGACCACGGGGGGCAAGGGAGAGTTCGTCTTGGCTACACCTTC,CSARDHGGQGRVRLGYTF
TRBJ1-1,TRBV7-3,13,NA,NA,TGTGCCAGCAGCTTAGGAAAGGGTCGGGAAGCTTTCTTT,CASSLGKGREAFF
TRBJ2-1,TRBV7-9,17,many,TRBD2,TGTGCCAGCAGCCCCCGGACTAGCGGGAGCTCCTACAATGAGCAGTTCTTC,CASSPRTSGSSYNEQFF
TRBJ1-6,TRBV12-3/TRBV12-4,14,many,NA,TGTGCCAGCAGTTTTGGGGGTACGGGGTCACCCCTCCACTTT,CASSFGGTGSPLHF
TRBJ2-7,TRBV7-6,16,NA,NA,TGTGCCAGCAGCTTGGAACAGAACCTAGTCTCCTACGAGCAGTACTTC,CASSLEQNLVSYEQYF
TRBJ2-3,TRBV7-3,14,many,NA,TGTGCCAGCAGCTTAACGTACGTGACAGATACGCAGTATTTT,CASSLTYVTDTQYF
TRBJ2-7,TRBV6-1,14,few,TRBD1,TGTGCCAGCATCTTACGGACAGGGAGATACGAGCAGTACTTC,CASILRTGRYEQYF
TRBJ2-1,TRBV6-5,14,few,NA,TGTGCCAGCAACCAGCTGAGCTCCTACAATGAGCAGTTCTTC,CASNQLSSYNEQFF
TRBJ1-2,TRBV12-3/TRBV12-4,16,few,TRBD1,TGTGCCAGCAAGGGAGGGGCAGGGGGAGAGGACTATGGCTACACCTTC,CASKGGAGGEDYGYTF
TRBJ2-7,TRBV27,11,few,NA,TGTGCCAGCAGTTCTACCAACGAGCAGTACTTC,CASSSTNEQYF
TRBJ1-2,TRBV15,15,NA,NA,TGTGCCACCAGTCCAGTGGGATCCTCTAACTATGGCTACACCTTC,CATSPVGSSNYGYTF
TRBJ2-5,TRBV7-9,15,few,NA,TGTGCCAGCAGCTCCCCACTAGTAGTACAAGAGACCCAGTACTTC,CASSSPLVVQETQYF
TRBJ1-1,TRBV7-9,16,NA,NA,TGTGCCAGCAGCTTGTCAGGGTTAGGTGGCGGGACTGAAGCTTTCTTT,CASSLSGLGGGTEAFF
TRBJ2-1,TRBV7-3,16,many,NA,TGTGCCAGCAGCCCGACCGCGGGGGCTACATACAATGAGCAGTTCTTC,CASSPTAGATYNEQFF
TRBJ2-7,TRBV6-5,14,NA,TRBD1,TGTGCCAGTAGTTACAGGGGGTCTTCCTACGAGCAGTACTTC,CASSYRGSSYEQYF
TRBJ1-2,TRBV9,14,NA,NA,TGTGCCAGCAGCGGGAGACAGGACTCCTATGGCTACACCTTC,CASSGRQDSYGYTF
TRBJ2-5,TRBV12-3/TRBV12-4,15,few,TRBD1,TGTGCCAGCAGTTCACGGGACAGAAGGGTAACGACCCAGTACTTC,CASSSRDRRVTTQYF
TRBJ2-2,TRBV6-1,16,few,TRBD2,TGTGCCAGCAGTGAATTTAGCGGGGGGGAGGACGGGGAGCTGTTTTTT,CASSEFSGGEDGELFF
TRBJ1-6,TRBV6-1,14,NA,NA,TGTGCCAGCATTAGAACAGGAGTTAATTCACCCCTCCACTTT,CASIRTGVNSPLHF
TRBJ2-1,TRBV6-2/TRBV6-3,20,NA,NA,TGTGCCAGCAGTTACTTTTCGATAATTCCAGAGGGGGGCTCCTACAATGAGCGGTTCTTC,CASSYFSIIPEGGSYNERFF
TRBJ1-2,TRBV7-9,13,few,NA,TGTGCCAGCAGCACGGGACAAGGGAGCGGCTACACCTTC,CASSTGQGSGYTF
TRBJ2-2,TRBV29-1,16,NA,NA,TGCAGCGTTGAAGATCAGGGGATAGGTGACACCGGGGAGCTGTTTTTT,CSVEDQGIGDTGELFF
TRBJ2-3,TRBV4-1,18,many,TRBD2,TGCGCCAGCAGCCAAGCACGTCTAGCGGGGGCCTCCACAGATACGCAGTATTTT,CASSQARLAGASTDTQYF
TRBJ1-1,TRBV12-3/TRBV12-4,12,many,NA,TGTGCCAGCAGTTTTCGGGAATTAGGAGCTTTCTTT,CASSFRELGAFF
TRBJ2-7,TRBV20-1,18,NA,TRBD2,TGCAGTGCTAGAGACGGGGCTACGGGACTAGGGAACATCTACGAGCAGTACTTC,CSARDGATGLGNIYEQYF
TRBJ1-2,TRBV9,14,few,TRBD1,TGTGCCAGCAGCTACGGGACAGGGCTGAGTAGCTACACCTTC,CASSYGTGLSSYTF
TRBJ2-1,TRBV9,14,few,TRBD2,TGTGCCAGCAGCGGGGGGACTAGCCATTGGGAGCAGTTCTTC,CASSGGTSHWEQFF
TRBJ1-1,TRBV27,14,NA,TRBD1,TGTGCAAGCAGTCTCGGACAGGGGGCCAATGAAGCTTTCTTT,CASSLGQGANEAFF
TRBJ2-4,TRBV15,13,NA,NA,TGTGCCACCAGCAGGGTAGCCAAAAACATTCAGTACTTC,CATSRVAKNIQYF
TRBJ1-2,TRBV20-1,15,once,NA,TGCAGTGCTAGAGATCGGCAAGGAGAGGCCTATGGCTACACCTTC,CSARDRQGEAYGYTF